This TCR beta chain comes out of a study of blood T cell repertoires in COVID-19 (dated by TCRdb to 2019 to 2021). At the level of the whole study: Samples covering the acute and convalescent phases of COVID-19 were provided by collaborators in the United States, Italy and Spain. HLA class I and class II types, where available, came from metadata supplied by the sample provider rather than from assay-based typing. The material from the prospective study consisted of cDNA or gDNA derived from T cells, B-cell-depleted T cells, or PBMCs. Deeply sampled blood TCRbeta repertoires from subjects exposed to, actively infected with, or recovered from COVID-19 were included in the dataset. The repertoires were released in a freely available public database meant as a resource for research on the immune response to SARS-CoV-2. The sample metadata nearly always contained a de-identified subject ID, COVID-19 status, age in years and sex. The samples were drawn from the first 160 participants of the ongoing ImmuneRACE study and from some 1,300 subjects provided by 6 global collaborators. The paper's findings and limits, for the study overall: The amount of clinical and demographic metadata varied by source and participant and was provided uncurated.

For this clone: Its antigen target is currently unknown. The germline gene is not matched at one end of the junction; a read error may be the cause.

The CDR3, cysteine through phenylalanine, is 16 amino acids long. Only the CDR3 DNA stays, 48 bases, in frame from base 1. CDR1 and CDR2, per the germline V gene, are LGHNA and YSLEER. In the prospective study, participants were roughly 18 to 95 years old, resided in fewer than 25 geographic areas of the United States, and were enrolled through a virtual design. In the prospective study, participants were assigned to cohorts based on the clinical history participants reported in a screening survey and a study questionnaire. Each participant in the prospective study had whole blood, serum and a nasopharyngeal or oropharyngeal swab collected by mobile phlebotomists. Over an approximately 2-month period, participants in the prospective study had the option of providing additional blood draws and questionnaires. Prospective study blood samples were shipped either frozen or at room temperature before DNA extraction.

The immunoSEQ Assay, a bias-controlled multiplex PCR, was used to amplify TCRbeta CDR3 regions from genomic DNA. The study's own analysis went as follows. The number of nucleated cells in each sample was estimated by amplification of reference gene primers within the assay. Sequence reads were collapsed and filtered to measure the absolute abundance of every unique TCRbeta CDR3 rearrangement. For each sample, productive Simpson clonality was calculated as the square root of Simpson's diversity index across productive rearrangements. TCRdb re-hosts the immuneACCESS table, in-frame sequences only. Its copies lack some clones; in the studies checked, an unresolved V gene accounts for under half of them, and the cause for the rest is not known. V, J and clone size are taken as reported in that table, and D and trimming were inferred from the DNA itself. The sample contains about 270,000 clones, about 82% of them found a single time. The top ten clonotypes cover approximately 9.6% of the sample.

The source of this sequence is a woman aged 45-65 years with acute COVID-19. Sample: PBMCs or T cells enriched from blood (not recorded which). In this chain, TRBV4-3 is recombined with TRBJ2-1, with 9 bases in between that match TRBD2. The nucleotides are TGCGCCAGCAGCCAAGTTGGGGGTCCCCGGGGAGCGGGGGGTGTCTTC. Its amino acids are CASSQVGGPRGAGGVF.